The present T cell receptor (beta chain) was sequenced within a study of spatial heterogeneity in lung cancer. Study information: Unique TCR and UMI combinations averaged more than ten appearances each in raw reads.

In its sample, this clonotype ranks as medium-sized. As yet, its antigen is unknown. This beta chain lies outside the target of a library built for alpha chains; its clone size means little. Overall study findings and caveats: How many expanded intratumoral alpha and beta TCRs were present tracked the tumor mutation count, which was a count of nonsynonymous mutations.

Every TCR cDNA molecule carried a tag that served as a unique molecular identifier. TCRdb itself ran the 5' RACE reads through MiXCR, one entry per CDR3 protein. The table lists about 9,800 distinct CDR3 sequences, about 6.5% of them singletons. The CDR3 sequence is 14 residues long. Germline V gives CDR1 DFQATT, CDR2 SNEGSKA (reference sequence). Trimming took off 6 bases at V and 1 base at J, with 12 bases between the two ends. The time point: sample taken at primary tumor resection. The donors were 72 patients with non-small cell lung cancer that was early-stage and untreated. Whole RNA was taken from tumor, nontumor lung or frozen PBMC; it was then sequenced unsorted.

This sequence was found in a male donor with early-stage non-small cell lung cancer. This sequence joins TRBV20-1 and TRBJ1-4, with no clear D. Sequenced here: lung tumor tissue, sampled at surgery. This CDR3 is CSAHWPGTNEKLFF. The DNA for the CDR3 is TGCAGTGCCCACTGGCCGGGAACTAATGAAAAACTGTTTTTT.